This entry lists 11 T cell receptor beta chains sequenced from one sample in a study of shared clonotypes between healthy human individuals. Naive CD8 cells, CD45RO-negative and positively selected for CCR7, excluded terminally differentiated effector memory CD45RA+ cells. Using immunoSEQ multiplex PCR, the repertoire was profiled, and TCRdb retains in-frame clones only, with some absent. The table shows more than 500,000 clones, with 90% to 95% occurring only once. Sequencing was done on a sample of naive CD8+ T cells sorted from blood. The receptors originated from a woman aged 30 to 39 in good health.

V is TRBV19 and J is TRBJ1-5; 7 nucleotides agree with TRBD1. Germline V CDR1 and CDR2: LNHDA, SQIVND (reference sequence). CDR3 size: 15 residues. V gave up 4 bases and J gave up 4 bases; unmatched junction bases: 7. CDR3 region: CASSTWGQMNQPQHF. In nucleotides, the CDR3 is TGTGCCAGTAGTACATGGGGACAGATGAATCAGCCCCAGCATTTT. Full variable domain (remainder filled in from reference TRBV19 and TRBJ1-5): DGGITQSPKYLFRKEGQNVTLSCEQNLNHDAMYWYRQDPGQGLRLIYYSQIVNDFQKGDIAEGYSVSREKKESFPLTVTSAQKNPTAFYLCASSTWGQMNQPQHFGDGTRLSIL.

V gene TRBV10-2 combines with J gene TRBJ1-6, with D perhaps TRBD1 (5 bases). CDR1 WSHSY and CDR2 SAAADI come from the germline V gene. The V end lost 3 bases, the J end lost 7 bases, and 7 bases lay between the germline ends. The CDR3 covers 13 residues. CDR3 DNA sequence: TGCGCCAGCAGTGAAAAGGGGAATTCACCCCTCCACTTT. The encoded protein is CASSEKGNSPLHF.

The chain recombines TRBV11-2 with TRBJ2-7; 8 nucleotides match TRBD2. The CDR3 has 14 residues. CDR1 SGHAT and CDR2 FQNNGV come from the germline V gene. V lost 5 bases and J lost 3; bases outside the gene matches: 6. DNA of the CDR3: TGTGCCAGCAGCCCGGGACTAGGTCTCTACGAGCAGTACTTC. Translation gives CASSPGLGLYEQYF.

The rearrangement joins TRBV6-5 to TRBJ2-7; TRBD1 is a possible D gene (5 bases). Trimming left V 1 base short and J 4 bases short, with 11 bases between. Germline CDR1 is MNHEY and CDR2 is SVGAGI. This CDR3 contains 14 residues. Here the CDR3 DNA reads TGTGCCAGCAGTTACTGGGGCCTGGGGTACGAGCAGTACTTC. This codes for CASSYWGLGYEQYF.

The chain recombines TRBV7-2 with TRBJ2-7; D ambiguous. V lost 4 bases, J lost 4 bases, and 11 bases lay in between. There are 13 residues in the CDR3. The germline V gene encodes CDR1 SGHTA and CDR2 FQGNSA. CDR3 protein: CASSSDDWYEQYF. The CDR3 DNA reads TGTGCCAGCAGCTCTGACGACTGGTACGAGCAGTACTTC.

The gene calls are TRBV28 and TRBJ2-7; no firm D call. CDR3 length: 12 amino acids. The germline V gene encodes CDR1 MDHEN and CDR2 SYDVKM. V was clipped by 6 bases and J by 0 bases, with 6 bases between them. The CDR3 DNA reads TGTGCCAGCAGAAGAAGCTCCTACGAGCAGTACTTC. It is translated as CASRRSSYEQYF.

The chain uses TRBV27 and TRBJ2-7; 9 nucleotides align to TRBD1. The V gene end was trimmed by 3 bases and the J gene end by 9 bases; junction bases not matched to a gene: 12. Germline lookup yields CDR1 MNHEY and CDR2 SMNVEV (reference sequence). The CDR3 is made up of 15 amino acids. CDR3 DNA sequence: TGTGCCAGCAGTTTTGTCGGGACAGGGCACCTCGGGCAGTACTTC. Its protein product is CASSFVGTGHLGQYF.

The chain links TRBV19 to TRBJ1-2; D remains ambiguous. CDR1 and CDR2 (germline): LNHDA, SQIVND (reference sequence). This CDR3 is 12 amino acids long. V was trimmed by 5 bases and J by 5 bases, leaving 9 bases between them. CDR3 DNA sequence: TGTGCCAGTAGTGTCCAGAGATATGGCTACACCTTC. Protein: CASSVQRYGYTF.

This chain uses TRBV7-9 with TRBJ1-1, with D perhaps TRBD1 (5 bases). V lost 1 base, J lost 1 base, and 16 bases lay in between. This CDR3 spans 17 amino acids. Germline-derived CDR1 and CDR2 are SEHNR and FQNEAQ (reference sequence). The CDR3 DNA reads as TGTGCCAGCAGCTTAGGAGCGGGACTCCCAGGGAACACTGAAGCTTTCTTT. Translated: CASSLGAGLPGNTEAFF.

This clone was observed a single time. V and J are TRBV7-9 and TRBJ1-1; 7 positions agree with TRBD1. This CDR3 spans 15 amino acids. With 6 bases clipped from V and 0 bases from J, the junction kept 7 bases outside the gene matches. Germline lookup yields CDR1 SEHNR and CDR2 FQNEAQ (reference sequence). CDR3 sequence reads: CASRPGTALNTEAFF. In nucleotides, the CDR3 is TGTGCCAGCAGGCCCGGGACAGCGTTGAACACTGAAGCTTTCTTT.

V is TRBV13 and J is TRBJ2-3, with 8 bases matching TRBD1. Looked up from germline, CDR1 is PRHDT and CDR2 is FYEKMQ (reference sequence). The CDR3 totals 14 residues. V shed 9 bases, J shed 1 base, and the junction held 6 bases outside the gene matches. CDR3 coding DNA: TGTGCCAGTACCGTGGGACAGGGCACAGATACGCAGTATTTT. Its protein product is CASTVGQGTDTQYF. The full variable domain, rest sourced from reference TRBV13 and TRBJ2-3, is AAGVIQSPRHLIKEKRETATLKCYPIPRHDTVYWYQQGPGQDPQFLISFYEKMQSDKGSIPDRFSAQQFSDYHSELNMSSLELGDSALYFCASTVGQGTDTQYFGPGTRLTVL.